This T cell receptor beta chain emerged from a study of cytomegalovirus exposure and HLA in healthy donors. General study points: Reports credit the classifier with highly specific, highly sensitive diagnosis of cytomegalovirus status. 164 TCR beta chains were listed as cytomegalovirus-associated. Later on, a genetic analysis was performed. It linked a missense variant in DCLRE1C with V- and J-gene trimming of TCR beta.

The V gene's germline CDR1 is MNHNS and CDR2 SASEGT. The CDR3 sequence is 17 residues long. After removal of 1 base from V and 7 bases from J, the junction contained 10 bases not matched to a gene. PCR used 60 Vbeta primers and 13 Jbeta primers. TCRdb keeps only in-frame clones here, not all; method: immunoSEQ multiplex PCR. The sample consists of around 160,000 clones, 60% to 85% of them appearing once. Notes on this clone: What it binds is not known.

The chain joins TRBV6-1 to TRBJ1-6; 7 bases align to TRBD1. The sequence derives from a male donor in good health and CMV-seropositive. Specimen: PBMCs. The CDR3 reads CASSEERRGLGNSPLHF. The CDR3 nucleotides are TGTGCCAGCAGTGAAGAGAGGAGGGGGCTAGGAAATTCACCCCTCCACTTT.